This T cell receptor (beta chain) was captured in a study of OX40 agonist ivuxolimab in advanced cancers. Libraries were prepared by immunoSEQ multiplex PCR; TCRdb keeps only in-frame clonotypes and omits some of them. The data show under 50,000 clones, with 65% to 85% seen just once and 5.1% held by the top ten. Per germline, CDR1 SGHAT and CDR2 FQDESV (reference sequence). V trimming: 3 bases; J trimming: 0 bases; junction bases outside the gene matches: 4. This CDR3 is 17 amino acids long. This specimen was CD4+ or CD8+ T cells sorted from blood, taken in a trial of the OX40 agonist ivuxolimab. This clonotype originated in an adult with an advanced solid tumor such as melanoma, head and neck, liver or kidney cancer. The J gene is TRBJ2-5, the V gene TRBV11-1; 13 bases are shared with TRBD2. CDR3 nucleotides: TGTGCCAGCAGCTTTACTAGCGGGAGGGCGTACCAAGAGACCCAGTACTTC. Translating gives CASSFTSGRAYQETQYF.